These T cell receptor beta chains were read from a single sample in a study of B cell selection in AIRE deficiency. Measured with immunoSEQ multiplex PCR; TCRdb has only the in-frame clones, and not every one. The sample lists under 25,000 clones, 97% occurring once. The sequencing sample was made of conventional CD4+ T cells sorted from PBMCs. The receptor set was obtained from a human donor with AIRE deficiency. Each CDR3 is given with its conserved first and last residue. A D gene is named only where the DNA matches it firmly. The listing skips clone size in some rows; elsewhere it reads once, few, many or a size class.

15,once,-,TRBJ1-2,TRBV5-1,CASSLGQRTNYGYTF,TGCGCCAGCAGCTTGGGACAGCGGACGAACTATGGCTACACCTTC
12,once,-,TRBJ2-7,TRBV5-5,CASSPSTYEQYF,TGTGCCAGCAGCCCAAGTACTTACGAGCAGTACTTC
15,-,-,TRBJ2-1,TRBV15,CATSTLGHLYNEQFF,TGTGCCACCAGCACTCTTGGACACCTATACAATGAGCAGTTCTTC
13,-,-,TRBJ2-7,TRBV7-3,CASSPGPSYEQYF,TGTGCCAGCAGCCCCGGCCCCTCCTACGAGCAGTACTTC
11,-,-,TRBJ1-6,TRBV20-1,CSARQIAPLHF,TGCAGTGCTAGACAGATTGCACCCCTCCACTTT
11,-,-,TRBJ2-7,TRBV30,CAWSARAEQYF,TGTGCCTGGAGTGCTAGGGCCGAGCAGTACTTC
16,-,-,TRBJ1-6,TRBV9,CASSEGRAAGYSPLHF,TGTGCCAGCAGCGAGGGTAGGGCAGCCGGTTATTCACCCCTCCACTTT
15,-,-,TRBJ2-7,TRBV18,CASSPSLGDGYEQYF,TGTGCCAGCTCACCCTCCCTCGGGGATGGCTACGAGCAGTACTTC
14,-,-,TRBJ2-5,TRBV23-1,CASTTFWAQETQYF,TGCGCCAGCACCACATTCTGGGCCCAAGAGACCCAGTACTTC
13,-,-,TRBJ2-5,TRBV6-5,CASRRTNQETQYF,TGTGCCAGCAGACGGACTAACCAGGAGACCCAGTACTTC
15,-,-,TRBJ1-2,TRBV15,CATSRNLGGNYGYTF,TGTGCCACCAGCAGAAACCTGGGGGGGAACTATGGCTACACCTTC
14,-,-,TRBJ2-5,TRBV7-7,CASSLSTNEETQYF,TGTGCTAGCAGCTTATCTACAAATGAAGAGACCCAGTACTTC
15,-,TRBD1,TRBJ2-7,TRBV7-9,CASSSTTDRALGQYF,TGTGCCAGCAGCTCAACTACGGACAGGGCGCTCGGGCAGTACTTC
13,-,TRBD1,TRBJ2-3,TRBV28,CASRGQSTDTQYF,TGTGCCAGCAGGGGACAGTCCACAGATACGCAGTATTTT
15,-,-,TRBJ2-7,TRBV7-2,CASSLGGMSSYEQYF,TGTGCCAGCAGCTTGGGCGGGATGAGCTCCTACGAGCAGTACTTC
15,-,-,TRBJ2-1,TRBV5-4,CASSLDLNSYNEQFF,TGTGCCAGCAGCTTGGACTTAAACTCTTACAATGAGCAGTTCTTC
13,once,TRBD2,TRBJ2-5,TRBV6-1,CASKGLVVETQYF,TGTGCCAGCAAGGGACTAGTTGTGGAGACCCAGTACTTC
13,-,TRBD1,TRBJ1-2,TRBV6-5,CASSWGQLYGYTF,TGTGCCAGCAGTTGGGGACAGCTATATGGCTACACCTTC
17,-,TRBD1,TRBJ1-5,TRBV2,CASSILGQGGSNQPQHF,TGTGCCAGCAGCATACTCGGACAGGGCGGGAGCAATCAGCCCCAGCATTTT
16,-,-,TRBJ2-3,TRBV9,CASSVAAVAFTDTQYF,TGTGCCAGCAGCGTAGCAGCGGTCGCATTCACAGATACGCAGTATTTT
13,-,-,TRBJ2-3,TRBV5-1,CASSSDNTDTQYF,TGCGCCAGCAGCAGCGACAACACAGATACGCAGTATTTT
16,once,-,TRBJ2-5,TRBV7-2,CASSRLLDPLQETQYF,TGTGCCAGCAGCCGTCTGCTAGACCCCCTACAAGAGACCCAGTACTTC
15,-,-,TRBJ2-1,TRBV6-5,CASRWRDSSYNEQFF,TGTGCCAGTCGATGGCGGGATAGCTCCTACAATGAGCAGTTCTTC
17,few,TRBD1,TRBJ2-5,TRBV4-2,CASSQPSTGAFQETQYF,TGTGCCAGCAGCCAACCAAGTACAGGGGCTTTTCAGGAGACCCAGTACTTC
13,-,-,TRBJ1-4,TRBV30,CAWSLRIGEKLFF,TGTGCCTGGAGTCTCCGGATAGGGGAAAAACTGTTTTTT